Shown below are 21 T cell receptor beta chains from a single sample sequenced in a study of cytomegalovirus exposure and HLA in healthy donors. Only in-frame clones appear in the TCRdb table, and some are missing; sequencing was by immunoSEQ multiplex PCR. The profile covers approximately 200,000 clones, with approximately 80% appearing a single time and 13% taken by the ten largest. Sequenced: PBMCs. These receptors all come from a woman aged 25 to 39 in good health and CMV-seropositive.

The V and J genes are TRBV28 and TRBJ2-7, with TRBD2 matching 9 bases. V dropped 3 bases and J dropped 7; count of bases not matched to a gene: 10. The CDR3 totals 15 residues. Germline V gene lookup returns CDR1 MDHEN and CDR2 SYDVKM. In DNA form, the CDR3 reads TGTGCCAGCAGTTTTCGGGCGGGAGGGCCGAGGGAGCAGTACTTC. Translating it yields CASSFRAGGPREQYF. Looking up the rest from reference TRBV28 and TRBJ2-7 gives the full variable domain: DVKVTQSSRYLVKRTGEKVFLECVQDMDHENMFWYRQDPGLGLRLIYFSYDVKMKEKGDIPEGYSVSREKKERFSLILESASTNQTSMYLCASSFRAGGPREQYFGPGTRLTVT.

This clone was recorded only once. V is TRBV4-1 and J is TRBJ2-7; 13 bases fit TRBD2. Germline values: CDR1 MGHRA, CDR2 YSYEKL. V lost 2 bases, J lost 0 bases, and 7 bases stayed unmatched. CDR3 size: 18 residues. In nucleotides, the CDR3 is TGCGCCAGCAGCCAACCGGGACTAGCGGGACGCCACTCCTACGAGCAGTACTTC. This sequence encodes CASSQPGLAGRHSYEQYF.

This clone was picked up one time. This chain links TRBV18 with TRBJ2-1, with D maybe TRBD2 (5 bases). V lost 3 bases to trimming and J lost 6 bases, with 27 bases between them. The germline V gene has CDR1 KGHSH and CDR2 LQKENI. This CDR3 is built from 19 residues. CDR3 region: CASSPGIERGGFISNEQFF. CDR3 coding DNA: TGTGCCAGCTCACCGGGAATCGAACGGGGTGGATTCATATCCAATGAGCAGTTCTTC.

The chain recombines TRBV5-1 with TRBJ1-2; D is uncertain. Germline CDR1 SGHRS, CDR2 YFSETQ. This CDR3 has 15 residues. The ends were cut back, 0 bases at V and 4 bases at J, with 13 bases in the middle. The CDR3 loop reads CASSLVLGSSYGYTF. The CDR3 DNA sequence: TGCGCCAGCAGCTTGGTGTTGGGCAGTAGCTATGGCTACACCTTC.

This rearrangement joins TRBV6-1 to TRBJ2-3; a possible D gene is TRBD1 (6 bases). The CDR3 has 13 amino acids. Trimming pared 5 bases from V and 4 bases from J, leaving 10 bases between. CDR1 is MNHNS and CDR2 is SASEGT in the germline V gene. The CDR3 nucleotides read TGTGCCAGCAGTCGGACAGTTTCAGATACGCAGTATTTT. Its translation is CASSRTVSDTQYF.

The chain combines TRBV7-9 with TRBJ2-1; D remains unclear. V gave up 2 bases and J gave up 12 bases, with 8 bases separating them. The germline CDR1 and CDR2 sequences are SEHNR and FQNEAQ (reference sequence). This CDR3 is built from 11 residues. The CDR3 DNA sequence: TGTGCCAGCAGCTTAAGGAGCGCGCAGTTCTTC. Its translation: CASSLRSAQFF.

The chain carries TRBV9 and TRBJ2-7; no reliable D call. The CDR3 sequence is 13 residues long. Germline V gene sequence: CDR1 SGDLS, CDR2 YYNGEE. Trimming stripped 0 bases from V and 4 bases from J, with 8 bases between. CDR3 bases: TGTGCCAGCAGCGTAGATATCCCTTACGAGCAGTACTTC. Translating gives CASSVDIPYEQYF. The whole variable domain, filled in from reference TRBV9 and TRBJ2-7, reads DSGVTQTPKHLITATGQRVTLRCSPRSGDLSVYWYQQSLDQGLQFLIQYYNGEERAKGNILERFSAQQFPDLHSELNLSSLELGDSALYFCASSVDIPYEQYFGPGTRLTVT.

The rearrangement joins TRBV7-6 to TRBJ2-5; D perhaps matches TRBD1 (5 bases). V lost 1 base and J lost 2, with 5 bases in between. This CDR3 region has 13 residues. Looked up from germline, CDR1 is SGHVS and CDR2 is FNYEAQ. The CDR3, as DNA: TGTGCCAGCAGCTTAGGACAGCAAGAGACCCAGTACTTC. The encoded protein is CASSLGQQETQYF. The full variable domain, its missing parts supplied by reference TRBV7-6 and TRBJ2-5, is GAGVSQSPRYKVTKRGQDVALRCDPISGHVSLYWYRQALGQGPEFLTYFNYEAQQDKSGLPNDRFSAERPEGSISTLTIQRTEQRDSAMYRCASSLGQQETQYFGPGTRLLVL.

The chain is built from TRBV5-6 and TRBJ1-3, with D unclear. CDR1 and CDR2 (germline): SGHDT, YYEEEE. This CDR3 is 14 amino acids long. V was trimmed by 0 bases and J by 4 bases, leaving 8 bases between them. The CDR3 sequence is CASSLELIGNTIYF. In DNA form, the CDR3 reads TGTGCCAGCAGCTTGGAACTGATCGGAAACACCATATATTTT.

CDR3 in amino acids: CASRVDRNSNQPQHF. The CDR3 bases are TGTGCCAGCAGAGTGGACAGAAATAGCAATCAGCCCCAGCATTTT. V is TRBV6-6 and J is TRBJ1-5, with a tentative D call TRBD1 (6 bases). This CDR3 is built from 15 residues. V dropped 6 bases and J dropped 0 bases, with 12 bases sitting between them. Per the germline V gene, CDR1 is MNHNY and CDR2 is SVGAGI (reference sequence).

The V gene is TRBV15, the J gene TRBJ1-5, with D possibly matching TRBD1 (6 bases). V lost 4 bases to trimming and J lost 5 bases, with 15 bases between them. The CDR3 consists of 15 residues. Germline assignment: CDR1 LNHNV and CDR2 YYDKDF (reference sequence). This CDR3 is CATSKTRGTDQPQHF. The DNA of the CDR3 is TGTGCCACCAGCAAAACCAGGGGAACCGATCAGCCCCAGCATTTT.

The chain uses TRBV29-1 and TRBJ2-3, with TRBD2 matching over 10 bases. Per germline, CDR1 SQVTM and CDR2 ANQGSEA. V shed 7 bases and J 5 bases; nucleotides not matched to a gene: 6. This CDR3 has 13 amino acids. CDR3 in amino acids: CSAVAGGGDTQYF. The CDR3 DNA is TGCAGCGCGGTAGCGGGAGGAGGAGATACGCAGTATTTT.

J is TRBJ2-7 and V is TRBV11-3; no reliable D call. V gave up 0 bases and J gave up 8 bases, with 11 bases separating them. This CDR3 is 13 amino acids long. CDR1 is SGHNT, CDR2 YENEEA, per germline. CDR3 DNA sequence: TGTGCCAGCAGCTTAGATGGGTATAGCCAGCAGTACTTC. As protein: CASSLDGYSQQYF.

The chain is built from TRBV4-1 and TRBJ2-1, with TRBD2 as a possible D gene (6 bases). V gave up 6 bases and J gave up 0 bases, with 12 bases separating them. Germline V gives CDR1 MGHRA, CDR2 YSYEKL. CDR3 length equals 15 residues. In nucleotides, the CDR3 is TGCGCCAGCAGATACGGGGGTAGCTCCTACAATGAGCAGTTCTTC. Residues: CASRYGGSSYNEQFF.

J is TRBJ2-1 and V is TRBV6-5, with D hard to call. Germline V gives CDR1 MNHEY, CDR2 SVGAGI. CDR3 length: 14 amino acids. V shed 10 bases and J shed 0 bases, with 13 bases lying between them. Written as DNA, the CDR3 is TGTGCCACCCGGCCGAGGAGCTCCTACAATGAGCAGTTCTTC. Residues: CATRPRSSYNEQFF.

Here the CDR3 reads CAIRAEGGELFF. CDR3 DNA: TGTGCCATCAGAGCCGAGGGCGGGGAGCTGTTTTTT. J is TRBJ2-2 and V is TRBV10-3; a weak D match, TRBD2 (5 bases). Between the trimmed V and J ends, which lost 6 bases and 7 bases, there was a span of 9 bases. Germline loops: CDR1 ENHRY, CDR2 SYGVKD. This CDR3 contains 12 residues.

As DNA, the CDR3 is TGTGCCAGCAGCCAAGCTGGACTAGCCGACGAGCAGTACTTC. It specifies CASSQAGLADEQYF. V usage is TRBV14 and J usage is TRBJ2-7, with 8 bases lining up with TRBD2. Losses at the gene ends were 1 base for V and 5 bases for J; bases not matched to a gene: 4. Germline assignment: CDR1 SGHDN and CDR2 FVKESK. The CDR3 contains 14 residues.

The chain recombines TRBV6-1 with TRBJ2-2, with TRBD1 matching over 10 bases. Germline assignment: CDR1 MNHNS and CDR2 SASEGT. The CDR3 is 17 residues long. The V and J ends lost 1 base and 5 bases, in that order; junction bases with no gene match: 7. The CDR3 nucleotides are TGTGCCAGCAGTGAAGTGTTTAGGACAGGGGGTACCGGGGAGCTGTTTTTT. This encodes CASSEVFRTGGTGELFF.

This chain connects TRBV4-2 to TRBJ2-1; 9 bases align to TRBD2. There are 14 residues in the CDR3. With V trimmed by 6 bases and J by 3 bases, 3 bases remained unmatched. Germline V lookup: CDR1 LGHNA, CDR2 YNFKEQ. Here the CDR3 DNA reads TGTGCCAGCAGAAAGACTAGCGGCTACAATGAGCAGTTCTTC. Translated: CASRKTSGYNEQFF.

In its sample, this clone was seen once. V is TRBV27 and J is TRBJ2-3; D is ambiguous. The CDR3 has 11 residues. Germline V gene lookup returns CDR1 MNHEY and CDR2 SMNVEV (reference sequence). V was trimmed by 4 bases and J by 8 bases, leaving 7 bases between them. Here the CDR3 reads CASSSGVTQYF. The CDR3 nucleotides are TGTGCCAGCAGTTCCGGAGTTACGCAGTATTTT.

The J gene is TRBJ1-1, the V gene TRBV5-1, with a possible D match to TRBD1 (5 bases). Trimming took off 4 bases at V and 1 base at J, with 14 bases between the two ends. This CDR3 has 15 amino acids. Germline V CDR1 and CDR2: SGHRS, YFSETQ. CDR3 bases: TGCGCCAGCAGCCTGAATTTTGGACAGAACACTGAAGCTTTCTTT. The encoded protein is CASSLNFGQNTEAFF.